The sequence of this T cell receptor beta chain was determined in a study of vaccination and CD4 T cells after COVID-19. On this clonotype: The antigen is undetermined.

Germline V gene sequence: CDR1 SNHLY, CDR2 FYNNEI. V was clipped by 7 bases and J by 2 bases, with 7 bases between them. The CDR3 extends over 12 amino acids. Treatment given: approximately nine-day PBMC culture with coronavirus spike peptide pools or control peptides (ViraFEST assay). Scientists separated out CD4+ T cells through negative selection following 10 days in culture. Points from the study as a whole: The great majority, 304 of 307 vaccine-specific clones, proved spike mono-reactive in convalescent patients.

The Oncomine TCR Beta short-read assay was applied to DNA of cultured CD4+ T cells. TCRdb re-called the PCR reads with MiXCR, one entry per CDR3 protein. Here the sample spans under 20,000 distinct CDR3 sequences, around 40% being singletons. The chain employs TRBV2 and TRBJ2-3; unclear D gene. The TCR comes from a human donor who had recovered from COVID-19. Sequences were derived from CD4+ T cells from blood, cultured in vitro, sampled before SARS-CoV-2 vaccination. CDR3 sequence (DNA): TGTGCCAGCAAAACGAACACAGATACGCAGTATTTT. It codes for CASKTNTDTQYF. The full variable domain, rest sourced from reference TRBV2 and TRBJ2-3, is EPEVTQTPSHQVTQMGQEVILRCVPISNHLYFYWYRQILGQKVEFLVSFYNNEISEKSEIFDDQFSVERPDGSNFTLKIRSTKLEDSAMYFCASKTNTDTQYFGPGTRLTVL.